This entry lists 4 T cell receptor beta chains sequenced from one sample in a study of blood T cells in healthy people across ages (dated by TCRdb to 2013 to 2016). Libraries were made using 5' RACE. This sample was sequenced with an Illumina HiSeq 2500. A second PCR of about 6 to 12 cycles was run with a J-beta primer mix and a sample-barcoded 5' primer. In TCRdb, the public reads were trimmed at Q25 with fastp and aligned with MiXCR, with productive beta chains retained. Entries are consolidated by CDR3 protein sequence, retaining the most common genes and DNA. The sample yields roughly 900,000 distinct CDR3 sequences; more than 25% were counted once. Around 16% of the sample comes from the top ten. The sample consisted of blood. These receptors all stem from an elderly woman in good health.

V is TRBV7-8 and J is TRBJ1-2; 8 nucleotides line up with TRBD1. CDR1 is SGHVS, CDR2 FQNEAQ, per germline. The CDR3 is 14 residues long. V lost 6 bases, J lost 0 bases, and 3 bases stayed unmatched. CDR3 protein: CASSDRGANYGYTF. CDR3 nucleotides: TGTGCCAGCAGTGACAGGGGCGCTAACTATGGCTACACCTTC.

In its sample, this clonotype was seen many times. CDR3 DNA sequence: TGCGCCAGCAGCTTGGAAAGGCCACAAGAGACCCAGTACTTC. Amino acid sequence: CASSLERPQETQYF. The chain joins TRBV5-1 to TRBJ2-5, with D hard to call. The ends were cut back, 0 bases at V and 2 bases at J, with 8 bases in the middle. CDR3 length: 14 residues. Germline V gives CDR1 SGHRS, CDR2 YFSETQ.

This clonotype came up many times. The V call is TRBV7-2, the J call TRBJ2-1, with 7 positions matching TRBD1. There are 16 residues in the CDR3. CDR1 is SGHTA and CDR2 is FQGNSA in the germline V gene. Trimming removed 5 bases from V and 4 bases from J; junction bases left unmatched: 11. The CDR3 nucleotides read TGTGCCAGCAGCAAAGACCGACAGGGCACTTACAATGAGCAGTTCTTC. This codes for CASSKDRQGTYNEQFF.

This clonotype was observed a few times. V and J are TRBV20-1 and TRBJ1-1, with 8 bases identical to TRBD1. Per germline, CDR1 DFQATT and CDR2 SNEGSKA (reference sequence). CDR3 length: 14 residues. After removal of 5 bases from V and 4 bases from J, the junction contained 9 bases not matched to a gene. The CDR3 DNA reads TGCAGTGCTGGGGGTCTTGACAGGGGCACTGAAGCTTTCTTT. Translating it yields CSAGGLDRGTEAFF.